This T cell receptor beta chain was retrieved from a study of T cell responses to AZD1222 COVID-19 vaccine. General study results and limits: Donors, mostly white British, included more females; clonal diversity was possibly underestimated. AZD1222 recipients seropositive at baseline numbered only 6 or 7. Nearly half of spike-specific TCRs reportedly target variant regions that are unmutated in the B.1.351 and B.1.1.7 variants.

Measured with immunoSEQ multiplex PCR; TCRdb has only the in-frame clones, and not every one. The table has 210,000 or so clones, roughly 94% seen once. From germline, CDR1 is MDHEN and CDR2 SYDVKM. Trimming at V came to 6 bases and at J to 2 bases, leaving 9 bases not matched to a gene. CDR3 length: 15 amino acids. As for this clone: Its cognate antigen is unknown.

This clonotype was obtained from an adult who received the MenACWY meningococcal vaccine as a control. The rearrangement links TRBV28 to TRBJ2-7; TRBD2 aligns across 8 bases. Sequenced here: peripheral blood, sampled 28 days after the second dose of the MenACWY control vaccine. The CDR3 nucleotides read TGTGCCAGCAGCCCACTAGCGGTACCTCCCTACGAGCAGTACTTC. Protein product: CASSPLAVPPYEQYF.